This T cell receptor beta chain was recorded in a study of T cells in Graves' hyperthyroidism and ophthalmopathy. From RNA transcripts, TCR beta CDR3 regions were amplified. The HTBI set primed first-round TCR CDR3 RT-PCR. MiXCR was run by TCRdb on the multiplex PCR reads, yielding one entry per CDR3 protein. The sample includes fewer than 400,000 distinct CDR3 sequences, about a sixth seen only once; the top ten take approximately 30%. Isolation of PBMCs was performed on about 10 ml fresh peripheral blood. V was clipped by 3 bases and J by 4 bases, with 16 bases between them. Germline V gene lookup returns CDR1 SGDLS and CDR2 YYNGEE. This CDR3 has 15 residues.

The chain joins TRBV9 to TRBJ1-2, with D possibly matching TRBD1 (6 bases). Sequences were obtained from blood. This TCR was recovered from a woman aged 18 to 35 with Graves' hyperthyroidism that later progressed to Graves' ophthalmopathy. This chain's CDR3 is CASSDTQTGSYGYTF. In DNA, the CDR3 is TGTGCCAGCAGCGACACCCAGACAGGATCCTATGGCTACACCTTC.